The 28 T cell receptor beta chains given below trace back to one sample, sequenced in a study of T cell responses to AZD1222 COVID-19 vaccine. The table came from immunoSEQ multiplex PCR; TCRdb's copy has only in-frame clones and leaves some out. The repertoire has over 45,000 clones, about 85% of them found once; the top ten carry less than 5%. The sample consisted of peripheral blood, taken on day 0 of AZD1222 vaccination. All receptors come from an adult in good health.

The rearrangement uses TRBV10-2 and TRBJ2-1, with no clear D. The CDR3 spans 17 residues. Germline V gene data show CDR1 as WSHSY and CDR2 as SAAADI. With 3 bases removed from V and 0 bases from J, the gap between germline ends came to 15 bases. CDR3 in DNA: TGCGCCAGCAGTGACCAAAACAAGTATCTCTCCTACAATGAGCAGTTCTTC. It yields the protein CASSDQNKYLSYNEQFF.

The chain couples TRBV19 to TRBJ2-7; D not resolved. V gave up 1 base and J gave up 7 bases, with 14 bases separating them. This CDR3 spans 14 amino acids. Germline V lookup: CDR1 LNHDA, CDR2 SQIVND (reference sequence). In nucleotides, the CDR3 is TGTGCCAGTAGTATAGCCGCAGGTTCGAGTGAGCAGTACTTC. Translation gives CASSIAAGSSEQYF.

The chain is built from TRBV10-3 and TRBJ2-2; a possible D gene is TRBD1 (6 bases). The CDR3 runs to 13 residues. V was cut by 3 bases and J by 7 bases, with 9 bases left in between. Germline-derived CDR1 and CDR2 are ENHRY and SYGVKD. In nucleotides, the CDR3 is TGTGCCATCAGTGAAAGGGGGTACGGGGAGCTGTTTTTT. Its translation: CAISERGYGELFF.

The table lists this clone with a few counts. This chain connects TRBV6-5 to TRBJ1-1; 7 bases are a match to TRBD1. Trimming removed 2 bases from V and 7 bases from J; junction bases left unmatched: 10. CDR1 and CDR2 (germline): MNHEY, SVGAGI. The CDR3 consists of 15 residues. Written as DNA, the CDR3 is TGTGCCAGCAGTTACCGGGGACAGTCAACGTTTGAAGCTTTCTTT. Protein: CASSYRGQSTFEAFF.

The chain employs TRBV19 and TRBJ1-1; D unclear. From germline, CDR1 is LNHDA and CDR2 SQIVND (reference sequence). V was shortened by 2 bases and J by 5 bases, with 12 bases between the two germline ends. The CDR3 is 14 residues long. Here the CDR3 DNA reads TGTGCCAGTAGTATAACCTGGGGAGTAACTGAAGCTTTCTTT. Its translation is CASSITWGVTEAFF.

The chain employs TRBV3-1 (or the pseudogene TRBV3-2) and TRBJ2-5, with 11 nucleotides matching TRBD2. This CDR3 contains 18 residues. Germline V gene data show CDR1 as LGHDT and CDR2 as YNNKEL (reference sequence). With V trimmed by 1 base and J by 2 bases, 9 bases remained unmatched. The CDR3 loop is CASSQVLAGGTSQETQYF. CDR3 bases: TGTGCCAGCAGCCAAGTTCTAGCGGGGGGTACTTCTCAAGAGACCCAGTACTTC.

The rearrangement links TRBV6-2 or TRBV6-3 to TRBJ1-5, with TRBD1 as a possible D gene (5 bases). Germline V lookup: CDR1 MNHEY, CDR2 SVGEGT. The CDR3 sequence is 16 residues long. The germline V and J ends were trimmed by 5 bases and 3 bases, with 17 bases remaining between them. The CDR3 DNA is TGTGCCAGCAGTGCCATAAGGGGCGCGGACAATCAGCCCCAGCATTTT. Residues: CASSAIRGADNQPQHF.

The chain carries TRBV28 and TRBJ1-2, with a tentative D call TRBD1 (5 bases). The CDR3 length is 12 residues. Germline assignment: CDR1 MDHEN and CDR2 SYDVKM. V dropped 11 bases and J dropped 3 bases, with 13 bases sitting between them. The CDR3 loop is CAASGTYYGYTF. In DNA, the CDR3 is TGTGCCGCCTCCGGGACTTACTATGGCTACACCTTC.

The chain links TRBV11-2 to TRBJ1-6; TRBD1 agrees at 7 bases. Unmatched junction bases numbered 2, after V lost 4 bases and J lost 5 bases. Germline CDR1 and CDR2: SGHAT and FQNNGV. The CDR3 has 14 amino acids. The CDR3 DNA is TGTGCCAGCAGCTCCAGGGGGAATAATTCACCCCTCCACTTT. Translation gives CASSSRGNNSPLHF.

The chain links TRBV24-1 to TRBJ2-3; 8 bases are shared with TRBD1. Germline CDR1 KGHDR, CDR2 SFDVKD. The V gene end was trimmed by 2 bases and the J gene end by 2 bases; junction bases not matched to a gene: 11. The CDR3 covers 18 residues. Here the CDR3 reads CATSDSRLDRGDTDTQYF. The CDR3 nucleotides read TGTGCCACCAGTGATTCCCGACTCGACAGGGGCGACACAGATACGCAGTATTTT.

This clone was observed a single time. The V and J genes are TRBV19 and TRBJ1-2; D remains ambiguous. The CDR3 consists of 14 residues. Deletions cut 7 bases from V and 1 base from J, with 13 bases between. Germline CDR1 is LNHDA and CDR2 is SQIVND (reference sequence). The CDR3 DNA sequence: TGTGCCAGTACGGATTACCGATATAACTATGGCTACACCTTC. Its protein is CASTDYRYNYGYTF.

CDR3 protein: CASSFEYILGSGQPQHF. The CDR3 DNA follows: TGTGCCAGCAGCTTCGAATACATACTAGGGTCGGGGCAGCCCCAGCATTTT. This rearrangement joins TRBV7-2 to TRBJ1-5, with unresolved D. CDR1 is SGHTA and CDR2 is FQGNSA in the germline V gene. Trimming removed 3 bases at V and 7 bases at J, with 22 bases between. This CDR3 spans 17 amino acids.

The genes are TRBV9 and TRBJ1-1; 7 bases are a match to TRBD1. CDR1 and CDR2 from the germline V gene are SGDLS and YYNGEE. This CDR3 is built from 14 residues. The V gene end was trimmed by 3 bases and the J gene end by 7 bases; junction bases not matched to a gene: 9. In DNA, the CDR3 is TGTGCCAGCAGCGCATCCGAGGGGGCTATTGAAGCTTTCTTT. Translated, it gives CASSASEGAIEAFF.

This sequence joins TRBV9 and TRBJ2-7; weak D call: TRBD1 (5 bases). V was cut by 1 base and J by 6 bases, with 11 bases left in between. CDR3 size: 13 residues. Germline lookup yields CDR1 SGDLS and CDR2 YYNGEE. The CDR3 spells CASSVLVQGEQYF. The CDR3 DNA sequence: TGTGCCAGCAGCGTACTGGTTCAGGGCGAGCAGTACTTC.

V and J are TRBV14 and TRBJ2-7; 9 bases agree with TRBD1. The germline CDR1 and CDR2 sequences are SGHDN and FVKESK. J lost 3 bases, V lost 3 bases, and 12 bases had no gene match. This CDR3 has 17 residues. CDR3 DNA sequence: TGTGCCAGCAGCCATAGCATTCCGGACAGGGGCATCTACGAGCAGTACTTC. This encodes CASSHSIPDRGIYEQYF. Complete variable domain (other parts from reference TRBV14 and TRBJ2-7): EAGVTQFPSHSVIEKGQTVTLRCDPISGHDNLYWYRRVMGKEIKFLLHFVKESKQDESGMPNNRFLAERTGGTYSTLKVQPAELEDSGVYFCASSHSIPDRGIYEQYFGPGTRLTVT.

This clone was detected only a few times. This sequence joins TRBV18 and TRBJ2-1; D is perhaps TRBD1 (6 bases). V was clipped by 3 bases and J by 5 bases, with 14 bases between them. CDR1 is KGHSH and CDR2 is LQKENI in the germline V gene. This CDR3 contains 15 residues. CDR3 amino acids: CASSPGWAGDNEQFF. The CDR3 nucleotides are TGTGCCAGCTCACCGGGTTGGGCAGGGGACAATGAGCAGTTCTTC.

The CDR3 region is CASTAYSNQPQHF. CDR3 bases: TGTGCCAGTACGGCTTATAGCAATCAGCCCCAGCATTTT. The chain recombines TRBV19 with TRBJ1-5, with D unclear. The CDR3 covers 13 residues. The germline V gene encodes CDR1 LNHDA and CDR2 SQIVND (reference sequence). V was trimmed by 7 bases and J by 0 bases, leaving 7 bases between them.

V and J are TRBV19 and TRBJ1-2; TRBD1 matches 7 bases. Germline CDR1 is LNHDA and CDR2 is SQIVND (reference sequence). The CDR3 has 17 amino acids. Trimming cost V 3 bases and J 4 bases; bases outside gene matches: 14. In DNA form, the CDR3 reads TGTGCCAGTAGTATTGGGGGGACAGCGACCTATCTCTATGGCTACACCTTC. This translates into CASSIGGTATYLYGYTF.

This clone was observed a single time. This chain links TRBV19 with TRBJ2-3; D might be TRBD1 or TRBD2, each matching 5 bases. Germline V CDR1 and CDR2: LNHDA, SQIVND (reference sequence). V was pared by 10 bases and J by 6 bases, with 17 bases between. The length of the CDR3 is 13 residues. CDR3 sequence reads: CATRDWGTDTQYF. The CDR3 DNA is TGTGCCACCCGGGATTGGGGGACGGATACGCAGTATTTT.

The gene calls are TRBV7-3 and TRBJ2-3; D possibly uses TRBD1 or TRBD2 (7 bases each). The CDR3 is 14 residues long. Germline loops: CDR1 SGHTA, CDR2 FQGTGA. V dropped 5 bases and J dropped 0 bases, with 9 bases sitting between them. The CDR3: CASSQGGSTDTQYF. The CDR3 coding sequence is TGTGCCAGCAGCCAGGGGGGGAGCACAGATACGCAGTATTTT.

This chain connects TRBV5-6 to TRBJ2-5; D gene ambiguous. Germline CDR1 reads SGHDT; CDR2 reads YYEEEE. The length of the CDR3 is 13 residues. V lost 2 bases to trimming and J lost 0 bases, with 5 bases between them. This chain's CDR3 is CASSFTNQETQYF. The CDR3 DNA reads as TGTGCCAGCAGCTTCACTAACCAAGAGACCCAGTACTTC.

This clone has a single count. The V and J genes are TRBV5-1 and TRBJ1-1, with D possibly being TRBD1 (6 bases). Germline V gives CDR1 SGHRS, CDR2 YFSETQ. The CDR3 is made up of 16 amino acids. V was shortened by 3 bases and J by 4 bases, with 19 bases between the two germline ends. CDR3 in DNA: TGCGCCAGCAGCTCCCGCACAGGGACGACAGGCACTGAAGCTTTCTTT. This encodes CASSSRTGTTGTEAFF.

The chain couples TRBV5-6 to TRBJ1-2, with D possibly TRBD1 on 5 matching bases. The germline CDR1 and CDR2 sequences are SGHDT and YYEEEE. The V end lost 0 bases, the J end lost 6 bases, and 12 bases lay between the germline ends. The CDR3 has 14 amino acids. CDR3 nucleotide sequence: TGTGCCAGCAGCTTGGTAGCAGGGCCTCATGGCTACACCTTC. It yields the protein CASSLVAGPHGYTF.

A few counts support this clone. The J gene is TRBJ2-6, the V gene TRBV19; possibly TRBD2 for D (5 bases). Germline CDR1 is LNHDA and CDR2 is SQIVND (reference sequence). The V end was cut by 5 bases, the J end by 3 bases, with 8 bases between. The CDR3 runs to 14 residues. The CDR3 nucleotides are TGTGCCAGTAGTCCAGGAGGTGGGGCCAACGTCCTGACTTTC. Protein: CASSPGGGANVLTF.

The rearrangement uses TRBV7-9 and TRBJ1-4; D gene ambiguous. V dropped 8 bases and J dropped 10 bases, with 11 bases sitting between them. The CDR3 covers 11 residues. CDR1 SEHNR and CDR2 FQNEAQ come from the germline V gene (reference sequence). Here the CDR3 DNA reads TGTGCCAGCGGCGAAGGCGGAAAACTGTTTTTT. Protein sequence: CASGEGGKLFF.

V gene TRBV5-1 combines with J gene TRBJ1-1, with a possible D match to TRBD1 (6 bases). CDR3 size: 15 residues. Trimming took 1 base from V and 5 from J, leaving 15 bases between them. From germline, CDR1 is SGHRS and CDR2 YFSETQ. Here the CDR3 reads CASSLRGAPQTEAFF. In DNA, the CDR3 is TGCGCCAGCAGCTTGCGGGGGGCGCCCCAGACTGAAGCTTTCTTT.

V gene TRBV12-3 or TRBV12-4 combines with J gene TRBJ2-3; D is ambiguous. The CDR3 is 12 amino acids. The V end lost 1 base, the J end lost 5 bases, and 4 bases lay between the germline ends. The CDR3 region has the DNA TGTGCCAGCAGTTTAGGGGGAGATACGCAGTATTTT. This encodes CASSLGGDTQYF.

This chain uses TRBV6-5 with TRBJ2-1, with D tentatively TRBD2 (5 bases). V was trimmed by 6 bases and J by 4 bases, leaving 10 bases between them. Germline loops: CDR1 MNHEY, CDR2 SVGAGI. There are 13 residues in the CDR3. CDR3 loop: CASSQPGYNEQFF. The CDR3 coding sequence is TGTGCCAGCAGCCAACCGGGGTACAATGAGCAGTTCTTC.